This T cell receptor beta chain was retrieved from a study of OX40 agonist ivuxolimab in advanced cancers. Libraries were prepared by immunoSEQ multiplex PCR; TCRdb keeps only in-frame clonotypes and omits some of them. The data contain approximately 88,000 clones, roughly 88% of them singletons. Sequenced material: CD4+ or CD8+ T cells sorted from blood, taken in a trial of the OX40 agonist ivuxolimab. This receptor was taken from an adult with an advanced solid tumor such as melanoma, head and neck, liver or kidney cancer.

The CDR3 loop is CASSSGTGGGQPQHF. The CDR3 DNA reads as TGTGCCAGCAGCTCAGGGACAGGGGGCGGTCAGCCCCAGCATTTT. The chain uses TRBV7-2 and TRBJ1-5; 12 bases align to TRBD1. The V gene end was trimmed by 4 bases and the J gene end by 6 bases; junction bases not matched to a gene: 4. The germline V gene encodes CDR1 SGHTA and CDR2 FQGNSA. The CDR3 extends over 15 amino acids.